This T cell receptor beta chain was sequenced for a study of blood T cell repertoires in COVID-19. Across the study: Sites in the United States, Italy and Spain provided acute and convalescent COVID-19 samples. T cells, B-cell-depleted T cells, or PBMCs provided the cDNA or gDNA that served as material.

Germline V gives CDR1 SGHVS, CDR2 FQNEAQ. There are 16 residues in the CDR3. The ends lost 5 bases at V and 4 bases at J; junction bases unmatched: 8. Under the authors' procedure: For nucleated cells, counts were estimated from reference gene primer amplification. Profiled with immunoSEQ multiplex PCR; TCRdb holds only in-frame clones, not every one. V and J calls and clone size come straight from that table; D and trimming were deduced from the DNA. The top ten clones hold roughly 12% of a sample with approximately 210,000 clones, about four fifths of them seen once. Material: peripheral blood. The rearrangement links TRBV7-8 to TRBJ2-3, with 11 bases identical to TRBD2. The origin of this receptor is a woman aged 40 to 50 with acute or convalescent COVID-19. The CDR3 DNA sequence: TGTGCCAGCAGCCCGTTAGCGGGGGGGGGTGCAGATACGCAGTATTTT. Amino acid sequence: CASSPLAGGGADTQYF.